This TCR beta chain was sequenced in a study of T cell responses to AZD1222 COVID-19 vaccine. Regarding this clone: Antigen: not known.

CDR1 and CDR2 (germline): MDHEN, SYDVKM. CDR3 length: 15 amino acids. J lost 2 bases, V lost 5 bases, and 9 bases had no gene match. General study findings and limits: Clonal diversity was possibly underestimated, and white British individuals and females predominated among donors.

Some clones are missing from TCRdb's copy, which holds only in-frame ones; the method was immunoSEQ multiplex PCR. The data hold about 56,000 clones, with 70% to 90% observed a single time. The sequenced sample was peripheral blood, obtained 28 days after the second AZD1222 dose. The genes are TRBV28 and TRBJ2-7; 7 bases map to TRBD1. This TCR derives from an adult who received the AZD1222 COVID-19 vaccine. CDR3 loop: CASSKPGTAAYEQYF. CDR3 DNA sequence: TGTGCCAGCAGTAAACCCGGGACAGCAGCCTACGAGCAGTACTTC.